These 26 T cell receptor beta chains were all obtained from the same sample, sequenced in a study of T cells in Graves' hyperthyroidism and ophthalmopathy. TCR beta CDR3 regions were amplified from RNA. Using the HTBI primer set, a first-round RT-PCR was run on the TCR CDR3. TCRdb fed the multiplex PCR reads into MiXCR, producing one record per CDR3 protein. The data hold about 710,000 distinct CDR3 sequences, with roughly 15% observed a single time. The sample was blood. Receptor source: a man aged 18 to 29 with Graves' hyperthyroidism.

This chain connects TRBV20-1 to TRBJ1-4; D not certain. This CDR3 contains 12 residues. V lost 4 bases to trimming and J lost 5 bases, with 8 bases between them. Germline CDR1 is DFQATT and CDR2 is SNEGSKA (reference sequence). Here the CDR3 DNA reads TGCAGTGCTATTTGGCAGAATGAAAAACTGTTTTTT. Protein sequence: CSAIWQNEKLFF.

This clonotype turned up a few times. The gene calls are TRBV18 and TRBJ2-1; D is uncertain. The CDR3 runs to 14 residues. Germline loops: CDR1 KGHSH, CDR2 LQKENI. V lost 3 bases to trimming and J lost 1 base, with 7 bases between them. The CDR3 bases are TGTGCCAGCTCACCTTTCCAGTCCTACAATGAGCAGTTCTTC. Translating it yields CASSPFQSYNEQFF.

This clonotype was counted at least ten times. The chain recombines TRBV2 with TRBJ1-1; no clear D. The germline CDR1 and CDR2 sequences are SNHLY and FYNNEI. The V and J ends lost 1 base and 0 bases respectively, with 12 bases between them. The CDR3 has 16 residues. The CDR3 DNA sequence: TGTGCCAGCAGTGAAGATAATGGGGTGCTGAACACTGAAGCTTTCTTT. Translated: CASSEDNGVLNTEAFF.

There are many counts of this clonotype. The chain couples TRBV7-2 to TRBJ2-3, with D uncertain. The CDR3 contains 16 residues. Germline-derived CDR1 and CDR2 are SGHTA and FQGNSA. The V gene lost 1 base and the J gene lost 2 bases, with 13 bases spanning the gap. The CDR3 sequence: CASSLVGWSNTDTQYF. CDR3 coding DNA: TGTGCCAGCAGCTTAGTTGGGTGGTCCAACACAGATACGCAGTATTTT.

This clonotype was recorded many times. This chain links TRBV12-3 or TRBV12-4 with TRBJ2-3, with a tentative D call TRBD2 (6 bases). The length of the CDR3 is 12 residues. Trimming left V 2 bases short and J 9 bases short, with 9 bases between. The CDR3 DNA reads TGTGCCAGCAGTTTATTGGGAGGAACGCAGTATTTT. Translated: CASSLLGGTQYF.

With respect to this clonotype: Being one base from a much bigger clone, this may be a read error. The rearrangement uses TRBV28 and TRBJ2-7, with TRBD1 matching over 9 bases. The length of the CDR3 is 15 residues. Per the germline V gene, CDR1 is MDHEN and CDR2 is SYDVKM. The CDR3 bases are TGTGCCGGCAGACGGGACAGGGTAATGTCCGACGAGCAGTACTTC. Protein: CAGRRDRVMSDEQYF.

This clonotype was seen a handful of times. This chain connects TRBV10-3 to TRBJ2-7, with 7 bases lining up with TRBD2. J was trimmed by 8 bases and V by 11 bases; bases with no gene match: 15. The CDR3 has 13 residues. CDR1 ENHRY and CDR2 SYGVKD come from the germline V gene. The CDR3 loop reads CAVNREVDLQQYF. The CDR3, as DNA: TGTGCCGTCAACCGGGAGGTAGACCTGCAGCAGTACTTC.

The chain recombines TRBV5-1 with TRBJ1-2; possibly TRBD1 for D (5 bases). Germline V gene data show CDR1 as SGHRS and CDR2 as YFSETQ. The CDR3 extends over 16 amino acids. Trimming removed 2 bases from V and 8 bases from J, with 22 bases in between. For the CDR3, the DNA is TGCGCCAGCAGCTTTTTTTCCCGGGAGGGGACTGAAGGCTACACCTTC. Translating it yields CASSFFSREGTEGYTF.

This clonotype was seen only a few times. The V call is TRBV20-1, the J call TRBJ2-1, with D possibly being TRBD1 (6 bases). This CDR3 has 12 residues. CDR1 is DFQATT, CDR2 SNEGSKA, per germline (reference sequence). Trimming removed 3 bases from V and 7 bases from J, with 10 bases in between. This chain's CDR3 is CSASGQGNEQFF. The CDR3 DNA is TGCAGTGCTAGTGGGCAGGGGAATGAGCAGTTCTTC.

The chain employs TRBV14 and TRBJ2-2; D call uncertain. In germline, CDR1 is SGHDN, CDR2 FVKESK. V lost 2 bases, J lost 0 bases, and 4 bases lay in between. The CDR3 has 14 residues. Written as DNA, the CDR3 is TGTGCCAGCAGCCAACAGCCGAACACCGGGGAGCTGTTTTTT. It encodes CASSQQPNTGELFF. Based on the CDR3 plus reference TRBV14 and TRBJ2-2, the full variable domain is EAGVTQFPSHSVIEKGQTVTLRCDPISGHDNLYWYRRVMGKEIKFLLHFVKESKQDESGMPNNRFLAERTGGTYSTLKVQPAELEDSGVYFCASSQQPNTGELFFGEGSRLTVL.

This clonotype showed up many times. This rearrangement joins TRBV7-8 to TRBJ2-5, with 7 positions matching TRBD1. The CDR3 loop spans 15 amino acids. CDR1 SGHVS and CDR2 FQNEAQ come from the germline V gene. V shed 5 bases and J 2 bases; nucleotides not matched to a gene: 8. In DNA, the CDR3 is TGTGCCAGCAGCCTAGAGACAGGGCCGCAAGAGACCCAGTACTTC. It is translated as CASSLETGPQETQYF.

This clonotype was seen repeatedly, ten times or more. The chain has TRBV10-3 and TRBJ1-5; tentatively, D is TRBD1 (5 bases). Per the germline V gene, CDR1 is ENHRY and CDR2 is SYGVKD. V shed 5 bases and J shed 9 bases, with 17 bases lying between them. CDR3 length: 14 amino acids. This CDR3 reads CAISTGTATGPQHF. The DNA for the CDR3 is TGTGCCATCAGTACCGGGACCGCCACTGGGCCCCAGCATTTT.

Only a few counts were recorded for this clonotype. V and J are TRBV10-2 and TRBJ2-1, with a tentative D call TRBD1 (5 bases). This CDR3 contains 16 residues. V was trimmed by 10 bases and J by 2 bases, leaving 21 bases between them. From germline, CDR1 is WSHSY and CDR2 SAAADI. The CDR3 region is CATRVGRTHPYNEQFF. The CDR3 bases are TGCGCCACCAGGGTTGGCCGAACCCACCCCTACAATGAGCAGTTCTTC.

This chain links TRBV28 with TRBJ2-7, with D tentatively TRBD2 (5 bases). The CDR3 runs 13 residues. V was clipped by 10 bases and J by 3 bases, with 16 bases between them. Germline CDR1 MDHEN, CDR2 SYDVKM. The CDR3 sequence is CATFVRAGYEQYF. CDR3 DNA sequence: TGTGCCACCTTTGTAAGGGCGGGCTACGAGCAGTACTTC.

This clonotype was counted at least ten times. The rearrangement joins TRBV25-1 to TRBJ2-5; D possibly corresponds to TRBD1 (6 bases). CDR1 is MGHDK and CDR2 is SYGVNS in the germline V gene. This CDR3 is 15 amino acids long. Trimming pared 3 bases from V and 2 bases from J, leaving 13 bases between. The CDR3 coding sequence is TGTGCCAGCAGTGATAGGGGGACCCTACAAGAGACCCAGTACTTC. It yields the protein CASSDRGTLQETQYF.

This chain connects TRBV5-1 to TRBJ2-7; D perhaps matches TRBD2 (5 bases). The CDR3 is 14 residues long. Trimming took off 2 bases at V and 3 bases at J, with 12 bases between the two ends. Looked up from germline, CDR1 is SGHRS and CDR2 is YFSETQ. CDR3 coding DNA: TGCGCCAGCAGCTTCGAGGGAGAGCACTACGAGCAGTACTTC. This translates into CASSFEGEHYEQYF.

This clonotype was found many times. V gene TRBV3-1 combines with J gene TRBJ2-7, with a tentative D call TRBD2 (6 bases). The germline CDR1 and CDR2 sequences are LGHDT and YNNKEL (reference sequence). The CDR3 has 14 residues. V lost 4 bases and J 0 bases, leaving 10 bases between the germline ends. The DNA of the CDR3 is TGTGCCAGCAGCCGCCGGGACTTCTCCTACGAGCAGTACTTC. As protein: CASSRRDFSYEQYF.

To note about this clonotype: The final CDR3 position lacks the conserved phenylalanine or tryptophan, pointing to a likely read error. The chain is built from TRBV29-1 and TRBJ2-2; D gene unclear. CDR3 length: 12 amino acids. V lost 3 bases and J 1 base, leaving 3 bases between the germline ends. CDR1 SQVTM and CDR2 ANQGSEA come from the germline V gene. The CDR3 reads CSVERNTGELFS. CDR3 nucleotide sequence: TGCAGCGTTGAGAGGAACACCGGGGAGCTGTTTTCT.

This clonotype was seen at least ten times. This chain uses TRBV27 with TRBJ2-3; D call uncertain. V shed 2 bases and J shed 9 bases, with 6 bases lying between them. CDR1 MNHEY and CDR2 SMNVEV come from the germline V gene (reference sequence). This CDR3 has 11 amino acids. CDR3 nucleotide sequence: TGTGCCAGCAGTTTAGGGTGGACGCAGTATTTT. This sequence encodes CASSLGWTQYF.

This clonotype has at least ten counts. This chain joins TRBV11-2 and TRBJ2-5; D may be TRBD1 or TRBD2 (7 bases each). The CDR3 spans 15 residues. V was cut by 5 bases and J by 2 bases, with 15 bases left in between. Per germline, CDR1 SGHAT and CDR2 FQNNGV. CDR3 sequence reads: CASSGGRGGQETQYF. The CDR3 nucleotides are TGTGCCAGCAGCGGAGGCAGGGGGGGACAAGAGACCCAGTACTTC. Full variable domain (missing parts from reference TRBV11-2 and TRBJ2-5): EAGVAQSPRYKIIEKRQSVAFWCNPISGHATLYWYQQILGQGPKLLIQFQNNGVVDDSQLPKDRFSAERLKGVDSTLKIQPAKLEDSAVYLCASSGGRGGQETQYFGPGTRLLVL.

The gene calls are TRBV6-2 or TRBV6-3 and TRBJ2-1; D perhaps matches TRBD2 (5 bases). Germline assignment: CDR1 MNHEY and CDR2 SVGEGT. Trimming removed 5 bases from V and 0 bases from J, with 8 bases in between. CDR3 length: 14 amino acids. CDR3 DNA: TGTGCCAGCAGTGAGGGTCCCTCCTACAATGAGCAGTTCTTC. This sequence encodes CASSEGPSYNEQFF.

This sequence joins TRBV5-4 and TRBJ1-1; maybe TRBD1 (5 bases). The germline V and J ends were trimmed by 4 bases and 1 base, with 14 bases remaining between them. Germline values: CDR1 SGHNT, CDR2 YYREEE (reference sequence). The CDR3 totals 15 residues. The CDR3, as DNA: TGTGCCAGCAGCGGCTCGACAGCGTCGAACACTGAAGCTTTCTTT. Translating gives CASSGSTASNTEAFF. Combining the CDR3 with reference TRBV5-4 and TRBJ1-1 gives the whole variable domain ETGVTQSPTHLIKTRGQQVTLRCSSQSGHNTVSWYQQALGQGPQFIFQYYREEENGRGNFPPRFSGLQFPNYSSELNVNALELDDSALYLCASSGSTASNTEAFFGQGTRLTVV.

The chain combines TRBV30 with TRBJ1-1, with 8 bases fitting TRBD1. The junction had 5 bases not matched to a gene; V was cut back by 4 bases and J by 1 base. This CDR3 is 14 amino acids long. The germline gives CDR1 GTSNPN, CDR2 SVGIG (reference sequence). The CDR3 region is CAWNQGAGNTEAFF. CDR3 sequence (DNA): TGTGCCTGGAATCAGGGGGCGGGGAACACTGAAGCTTTCTTT.

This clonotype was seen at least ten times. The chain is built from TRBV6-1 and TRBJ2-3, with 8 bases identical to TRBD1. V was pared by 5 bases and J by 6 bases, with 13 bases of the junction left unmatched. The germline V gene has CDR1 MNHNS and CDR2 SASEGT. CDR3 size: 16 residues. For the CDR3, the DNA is TGTGCCAGCAGTACCACACGACAGGGGCCGGGGGATACGCAGTATTTT. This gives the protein CASSTTRQGPGDTQYF.

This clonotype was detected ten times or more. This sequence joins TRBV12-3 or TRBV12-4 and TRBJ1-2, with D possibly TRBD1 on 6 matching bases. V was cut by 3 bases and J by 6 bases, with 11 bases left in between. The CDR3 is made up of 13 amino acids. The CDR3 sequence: CASSFNGQNGYTF. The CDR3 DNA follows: TGTGCCAGCAGTTTTAACGGACAGAATGGCTACACCTTC.

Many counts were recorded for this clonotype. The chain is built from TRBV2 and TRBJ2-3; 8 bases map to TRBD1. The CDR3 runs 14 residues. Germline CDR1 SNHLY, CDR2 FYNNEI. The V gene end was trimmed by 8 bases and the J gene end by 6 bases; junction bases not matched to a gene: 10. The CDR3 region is CASGRDRSSDTQYF. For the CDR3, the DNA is TGTGCCAGCGGCCGGGACAGGTCCTCGGATACGCAGTATTTT.